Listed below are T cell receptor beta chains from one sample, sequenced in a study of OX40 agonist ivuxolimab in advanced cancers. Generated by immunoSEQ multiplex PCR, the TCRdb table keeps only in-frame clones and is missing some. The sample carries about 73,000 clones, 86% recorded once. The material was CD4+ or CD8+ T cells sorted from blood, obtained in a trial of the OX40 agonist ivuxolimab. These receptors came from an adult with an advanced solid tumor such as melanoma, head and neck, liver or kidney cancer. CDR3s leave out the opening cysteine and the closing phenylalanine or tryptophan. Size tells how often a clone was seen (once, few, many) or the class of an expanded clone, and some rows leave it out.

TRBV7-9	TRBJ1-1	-	ASSMNRGTEAF
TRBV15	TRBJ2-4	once	ATSRDGSGGTNIQY
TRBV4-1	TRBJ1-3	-	ASSQDIGPGGGNTIY
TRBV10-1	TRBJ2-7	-	ASSDYRVNEQY
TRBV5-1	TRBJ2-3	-	ASSLENTQY
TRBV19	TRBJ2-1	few	ASRGEPPNNEQF
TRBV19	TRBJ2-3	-	ASSPGFLTDTQY
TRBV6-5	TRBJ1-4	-	ASSYSRGAGEKLF
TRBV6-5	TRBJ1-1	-	ASSYSRGNTEAF
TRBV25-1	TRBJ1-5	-	ASSATGPLSTQH
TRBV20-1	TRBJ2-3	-	SARSQDTQY
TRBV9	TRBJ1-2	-	ASSVGVQGGYGYT
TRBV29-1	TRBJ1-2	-	SVEDRGLRGYT
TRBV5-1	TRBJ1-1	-	ASSFAGQGATEAF
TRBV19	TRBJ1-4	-	ASSIYSEKLF
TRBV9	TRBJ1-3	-	ASSVGQGGGNTIY
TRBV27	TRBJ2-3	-	ASRLIQGATDTQY
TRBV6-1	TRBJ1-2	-	ASSPGQGGYGYT
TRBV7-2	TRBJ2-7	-	ASSPTTVSYEQY
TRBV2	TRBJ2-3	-	ASGRQGSSTDTQY
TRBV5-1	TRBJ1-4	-	ASSLLGLATNEKLF
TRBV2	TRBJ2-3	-	ASRKVTDTQY
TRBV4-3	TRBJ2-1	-	ASSQYVVTAEQF
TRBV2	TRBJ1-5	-	ASSEGWPSNQPQH
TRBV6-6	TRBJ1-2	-	ASSSTSGGDGYT
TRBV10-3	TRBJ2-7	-	AISDAAGKTYEQY
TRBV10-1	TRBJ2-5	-	ASSEGQAGGQETQY
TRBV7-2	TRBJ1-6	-	ASSLGAGTNSPLH
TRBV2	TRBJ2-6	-	ASSVLPPGGANVLT
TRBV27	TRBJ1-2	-	ASSLVPGNYGYT
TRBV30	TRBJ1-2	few	ASLRAGEDGYT
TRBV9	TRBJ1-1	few	ASSVSTGLNTEAF
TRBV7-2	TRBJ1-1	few	ASSLRAEAF
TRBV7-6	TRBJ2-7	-	ASSLTTGQGRLDQY
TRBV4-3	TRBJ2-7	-	ASSQVRGHEQY
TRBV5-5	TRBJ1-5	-	ASTLGDRENQPQH
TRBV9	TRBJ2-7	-	ASSLEGASYEQY
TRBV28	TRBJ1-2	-	ASSLLGEPYGYT
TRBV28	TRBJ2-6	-	ASTRLKLSGANVLT
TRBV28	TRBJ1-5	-	ASTSSNQPQH
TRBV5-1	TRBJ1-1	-	ASSLNPGDTEAF
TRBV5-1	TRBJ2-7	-	ASSLVGVTYEQY
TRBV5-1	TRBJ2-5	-	ASTSGGGPGGAQY
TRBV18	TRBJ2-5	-	ASSPDSQETQY
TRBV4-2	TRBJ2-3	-	ASSQEALAGSTDTQY
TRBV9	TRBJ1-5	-	ASSEGSRSNQPQH
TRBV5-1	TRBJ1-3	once	ASSLGTQEGNTIY
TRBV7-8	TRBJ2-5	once	ASSLGGSQETQY
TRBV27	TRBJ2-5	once	ASRITGTETQY
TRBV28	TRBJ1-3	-	ASSRGAYGNTIY
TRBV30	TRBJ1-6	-	AWTRDSPLH
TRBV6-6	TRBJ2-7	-	ASTPVFYYEQY
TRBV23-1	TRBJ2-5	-	ASWARGDRGLWGETQY
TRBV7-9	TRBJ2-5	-	ASSAPRGPSGTQY
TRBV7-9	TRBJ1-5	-	ASSPLGQGFNQPQH
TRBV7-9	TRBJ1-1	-	ASSPYPATNTEAF
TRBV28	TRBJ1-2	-	ASTRGYGYT
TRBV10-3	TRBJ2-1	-	AISEGGSLDEQF
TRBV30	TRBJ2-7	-	AWSRGNREQY